This T cell receptor beta chain was sequenced for a study of human T cells and chemical hapten exposure. The time point denotes: patch test 3, about 24 weeks after DPC sensitization. This sample's treatment: therapeutic diphenylcyclopropenone sensitization with weekly scalp DPC. Unfractionated whole blood was the source of the extracted total RNA. MiXCR was run by TCRdb on the RACE reads, yielding one entry per CDR3 protein. This table has about 190,000 distinct CDR3 sequences, 24% appearing once. Per the germline V gene, CDR1 is SGHVS and CDR2 is FQNEAQ. This CDR3 comprises 17 residues. V gave up 0 bases and J gave up 2 bases, with 15 bases separating them.

V usage is TRBV7-8 and J usage is TRBJ2-3; D not certain. The clonotype comes from a woman aged 40 to 50 with alopecia areata. Some clones in this sample may be carry-over from other donors' samples. The sample consisted of whole blood, taken in connection with sensitization to the hapten diphenylcyclopropenone (DPC). The CDR3 region is CASSLAPRGVNTDTQYF. CDR3 bases: TGTGCCAGCAGCTTAGCCCCGCGTGGAGTGAACACAGATACGCAGTATTTT. Supplemented by reference TRBV7-8 and TRBJ2-3, the full variable domain reads GAGVSQSPRYKVAKRGQDVALRCDPISGHVSLFWYQQALGQGPEFLTYFQNEAQLDKSGLPSDRFFAERPEGSVSTLKIQRTQQEDSAVYLCASSLAPRGVNTDTQYFGPGTRLTVL.